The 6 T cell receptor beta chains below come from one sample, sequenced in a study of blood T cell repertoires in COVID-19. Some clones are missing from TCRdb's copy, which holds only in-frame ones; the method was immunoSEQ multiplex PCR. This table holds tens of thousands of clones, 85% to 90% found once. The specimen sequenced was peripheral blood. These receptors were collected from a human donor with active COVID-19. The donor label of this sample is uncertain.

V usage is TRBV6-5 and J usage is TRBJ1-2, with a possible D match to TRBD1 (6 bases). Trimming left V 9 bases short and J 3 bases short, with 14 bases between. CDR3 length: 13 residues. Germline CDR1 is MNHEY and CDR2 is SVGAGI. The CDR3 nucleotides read TGTGCCAGTTCTTGGGGGCAGGACTATGGCTACACCTTC. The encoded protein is CASSWGQDYGYTF.

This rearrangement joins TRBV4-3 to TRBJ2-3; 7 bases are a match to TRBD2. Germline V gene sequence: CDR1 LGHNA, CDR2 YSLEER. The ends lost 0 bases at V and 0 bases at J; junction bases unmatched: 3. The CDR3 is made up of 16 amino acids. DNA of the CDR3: TGCGCCAGCAGCCAAGATCCGCGGGGGAGCACAGATACGCAGTATTTT. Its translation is CASSQDPRGSTDTQYF.

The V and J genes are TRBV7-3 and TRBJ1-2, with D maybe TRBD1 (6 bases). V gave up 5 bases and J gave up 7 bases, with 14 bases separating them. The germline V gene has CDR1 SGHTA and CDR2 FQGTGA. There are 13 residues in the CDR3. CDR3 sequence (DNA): TGTGCCAGCAGCACCGTAACAGGGTTTGGCTACACCTTC. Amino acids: CASSTVTGFGYTF.

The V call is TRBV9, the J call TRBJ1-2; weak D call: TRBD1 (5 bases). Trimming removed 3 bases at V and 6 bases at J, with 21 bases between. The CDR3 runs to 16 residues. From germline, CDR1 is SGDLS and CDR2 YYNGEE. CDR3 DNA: TGTGCCAGCAGCGGTGGGGAGGGGACCCCCGTCCATGGCTACACCTTC. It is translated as CASSGGEGTPVHGYTF.

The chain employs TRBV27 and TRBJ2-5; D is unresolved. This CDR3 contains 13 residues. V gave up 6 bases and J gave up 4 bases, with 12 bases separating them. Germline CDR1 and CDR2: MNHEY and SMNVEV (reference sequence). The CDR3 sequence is CASRSQAVETQYF. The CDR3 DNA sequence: TGTGCCAGCAGATCCCAGGCCGTAGAGACCCAGTACTTC.

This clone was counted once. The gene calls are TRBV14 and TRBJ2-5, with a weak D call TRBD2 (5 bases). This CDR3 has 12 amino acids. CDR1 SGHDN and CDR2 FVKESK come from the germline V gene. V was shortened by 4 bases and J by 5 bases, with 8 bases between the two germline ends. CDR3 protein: CASSRGLETQYF. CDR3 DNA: TGTGCCAGCAGCCGAGGGTTGGAGACCCAGTACTTC.